The T cell receptor beta chain described here comes from a study of cytomegalovirus exposure and HLA in healthy donors. The assay was immunoSEQ multiplex PCR, and TCRdb's table has in-frame clones only and misses some. The sample gives about 89,000 clones, 84% of which show up once; 12% is in the top ten. A word on this clone: The antigen is not known.

Study-level findings and limits: Among TCR beta chains, those listed as cytomegalovirus-associated numbered around 160.

The sample comprised PBMCs. The origin of this receptor is a young woman in good health and CMV-seropositive.

The CDR3 coding sequence is TGTGCCAGCAGCTTGAGGCGGGGGGGTGCAGATACGCAGTATTTT. Protein: CASSLRRGGADTQYF. The V gene is TRBV5-6, the J gene TRBJ2-3; 9 positions agree with TRBD2. The germline V gene has CDR1 SGHDT and CDR2 YYEEEE. Germline trimming cut 1 base from V and 4 bases from J; bases unmatched to any gene: 4. The CDR3 loop spans 15 amino acids.